This section outlines one T cell receptor beta chain sequence together with its context. The record originates from a study of blood T cell repertoires in COVID-19. Overall study context: T cells, B-cell-depleted T cells, or PBMCs provided the cDNA or gDNA that served as material.

Repertoires were generated with immunoSEQ multiplex PCR, while TCRdb's copy carries only in-frame clones and drops some. The table includes roughly 250,000 clones, 87% detected once. The CDR3 contains 15 residues. The germline CDR1 and CDR2 sequences are LNHDA and SQIVND (reference sequence). V was clipped by 7 bases and J by 3 bases; unmatched bases: 6. The chain couples TRBV19 to TRBJ2-3; 11 positions match TRBD1. The sample was PBMCs or T cells enriched from blood (not recorded which). This TCR came from a woman in her 30s with acute COVID-19. As DNA, the CDR3 is TGTGCCAGTACCCCGGGACAGGGGGGAACAGATACGCAGTATTTT. Translated, it gives CASTPGQGGTDTQYF. The variable domain in full, completed from reference TRBV19 and TRBJ2-3, reads DGGITQSPKYLFRKEGQNVTLSCEQNLNHDAMYWYRQDPGQGLRLIYYSQIVNDFQKGDIAEGYSVSREKKESFPLTVTSAQKNPTAFYLCASTPGQGGTDTQYFGPGTRLTVL.